Each of the 8 T cell receptor beta chains below was sequenced from the same sample in a study of T cells in localized non-small cell lung cancer. Produced via immunoSEQ multiplex PCR; TCRdb's table is partial and in-frame only. Of 40,000 or so clones listed, around 79% were seen once; the top ten hold 17%. Source: peripheral blood, taken before any cancer treatment. The source is a male donor at least 60 years old with stage III squamous cell lung carcinoma.

The V gene is TRBV5-6, the J gene TRBJ2-5; D uncertain. V was cut by 0 bases and J by 5 bases, with 14 bases left in between. Germline loops: CDR1 SGHDT, CDR2 YYEEEE. The CDR3 extends over 15 amino acids. The CDR3 DNA sequence: TGTGCCAGCAGCTTGGTTGGCGTCGAAAGGGAGACCCAGTACTTC. This codes for CASSLVGVERETQYF.

The chain recombines TRBV7-3 with TRBJ1-2, with D unclear. Germline V lookup: CDR1 SGHTA, CDR2 FQGTGA. Trimming removed 5 bases at V and 3 bases at J, with 10 bases between. The CDR3 sequence is 13 residues long. The CDR3 bases are TGTGCCAGCAGCCGGGGTCTATACTATGGCTACACCTTC. Residues: CASSRGLYYGYTF.

Only a few counts were recorded for this clone. This rearrangement joins TRBV20-1 to TRBJ1-3, with D unresolved. CDR3 length: 11 amino acids. V dropped 1 base and J dropped 4 bases, with 2 bases sitting between them. Germline CDR1 reads DFQATT; CDR2 reads SNEGSKA (reference sequence). The CDR3 DNA is TGCAGTGCTAGAGCCGGAAACACCATATATTTT. Residues: CSARAGNTIYF.

In its sample, this clone is medium-sized (0.01 to 0.1%). V gene TRBV2 combines with J gene TRBJ2-1; possible D gene TRBD2, 6 bases. The CDR3 sequence is 13 residues long. Per the germline V gene, CDR1 is SNHLY and CDR2 is FYNNEI. The V and J ends lost 6 bases and 6 bases respectively, with 12 bases between them. The CDR3 coding sequence is TGTGCCAGCAGCGTAGCGGTCCTCAATGAGCAGTTCTTC. Translation: CASSVAVLNEQFF.

The chain uses TRBV7-2 and TRBJ1-1; D remains ambiguous. Germline V CDR1 and CDR2: SGHTA, FQGNSA. The CDR3 totals 15 residues. V was trimmed by 3 bases and J by 1 base, leaving 12 bases between them. The DNA of the CDR3 is TGTGCCAGCAGCTTCCTCAGTTTAGGGAACACTGAAGCTTTCTTT. This sequence encodes CASSFLSLGNTEAFF.

This chain uses TRBV10-1 with TRBJ2-3, with D unresolved. V was shortened by 6 bases and J by 0 bases, with 10 bases between the two germline ends. Germline V lookup: CDR1 WNHNN, CDR2 SYGVQD (reference sequence). The CDR3 totals 14 residues. CDR3 sequence: CASSKGTSTDTQYF. CDR3 nucleotides: TGCGCCAGCAGCAAGGGCACTAGCACAGATACGCAGTATTTT.

The chain is built from TRBV27 and TRBJ2-7; D call uncertain. V was clipped by 2 bases and J by 3 bases, with 14 bases between them. Looked up from germline, CDR1 is MNHEY and CDR2 is SMNVEV (reference sequence). The CDR3 has 15 amino acids. The CDR3 DNA is TGTGCCAGCAGTTTAGCCGTGTCCGCTTTCTACGAGCAGTACTTC. Translated: CASSLAVSAFYEQYF.

The chain couples TRBV11-1 to TRBJ1-6; D might be TRBD1 (5 bases). The CDR3 loop spans 15 amino acids. The V and J ends lost 1 base and 10 bases respectively, with 14 bases between them. Germline V CDR1 and CDR2: SGHAT, FQDESV (reference sequence). The CDR3 nucleotides are TGTGCCAGCAGCTTAGGGGGGATAAGGGGATCACCCCTCCACTTT. It encodes CASSLGGIRGSPLHF.